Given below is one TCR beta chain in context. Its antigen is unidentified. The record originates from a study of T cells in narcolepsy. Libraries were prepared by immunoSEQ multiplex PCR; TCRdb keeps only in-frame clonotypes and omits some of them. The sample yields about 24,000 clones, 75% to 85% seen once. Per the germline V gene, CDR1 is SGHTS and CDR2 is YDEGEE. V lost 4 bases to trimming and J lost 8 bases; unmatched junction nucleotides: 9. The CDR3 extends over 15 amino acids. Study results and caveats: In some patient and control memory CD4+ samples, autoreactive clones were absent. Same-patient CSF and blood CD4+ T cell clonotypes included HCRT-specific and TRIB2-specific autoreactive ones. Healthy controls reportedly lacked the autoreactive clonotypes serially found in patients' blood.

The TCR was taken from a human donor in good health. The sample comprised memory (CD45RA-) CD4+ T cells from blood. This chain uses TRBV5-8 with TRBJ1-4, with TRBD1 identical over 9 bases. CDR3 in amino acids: CASSNGQGLFEKLFF. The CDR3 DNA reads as TGTGCCAGCAGCAACGGACAGGGGTTGTTCGAAAAACTGTTTTTT.